Included here is one T cell receptor beta chain sequence, with context. Its target is not known. In germline, CDR1 is SGHRS, CDR2 YFSETQ. The CDR3 covers 16 residues. V was pared by 0 bases and J by 2 bases, with 14 bases between. The data were taken from a study of graft-versus-host responses after intestinal transplantation. Method: immunoSEQ multiplex PCR; TCRdb's copy keeps in-frame clones and lacks some. In the table there are about 80,000 clones, 85% to 90% of which are singletons. Here the sequenced sample was unstimulated CD4+ T cells sorted from spleen or lymph node cells, taken before intestinal transplant. The rearrangement links TRBV5-1 to TRBJ1-2, with a weak D call TRBD1 (6 bases). This receptor was identified in a human donor who received an intestinal transplant. The CDR3 sequence is CASSLDHGQRNYGYTF. CDR3 DNA sequence: TGCGCCAGCAGCTTGGACCACGGACAGAGAAACTATGGCTACACCTTC.